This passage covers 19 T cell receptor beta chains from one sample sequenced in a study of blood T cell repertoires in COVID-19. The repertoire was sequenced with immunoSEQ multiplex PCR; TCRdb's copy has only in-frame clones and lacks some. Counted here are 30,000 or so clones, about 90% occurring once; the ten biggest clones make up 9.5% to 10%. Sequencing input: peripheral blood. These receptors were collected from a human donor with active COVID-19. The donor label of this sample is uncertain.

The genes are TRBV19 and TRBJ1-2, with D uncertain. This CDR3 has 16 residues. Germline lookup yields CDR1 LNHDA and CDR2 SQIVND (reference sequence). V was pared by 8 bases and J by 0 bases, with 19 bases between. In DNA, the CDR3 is TGTGCCAGTGGGGAGAGGACCGGCAGGTCTAACTATGGCTACACCTTC. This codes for CASGERTGRSNYGYTF.

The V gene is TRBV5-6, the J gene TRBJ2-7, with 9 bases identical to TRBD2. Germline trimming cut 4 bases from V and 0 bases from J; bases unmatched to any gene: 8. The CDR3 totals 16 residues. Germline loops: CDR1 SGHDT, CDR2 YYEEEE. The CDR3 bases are TGTGCCAGCAGCGCCTTAGCGGGGGCCGACTCCTACGAGCAGTACTTC. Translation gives CASSALAGADSYEQYF.

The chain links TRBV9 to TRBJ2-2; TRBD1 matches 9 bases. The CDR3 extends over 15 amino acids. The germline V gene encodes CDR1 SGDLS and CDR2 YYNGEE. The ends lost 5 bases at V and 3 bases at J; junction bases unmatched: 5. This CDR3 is CASRDRGSDTGELFF. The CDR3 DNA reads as TGTGCCAGCAGGGACAGGGGTTCGGACACCGGGGAGCTGTTTTTT.

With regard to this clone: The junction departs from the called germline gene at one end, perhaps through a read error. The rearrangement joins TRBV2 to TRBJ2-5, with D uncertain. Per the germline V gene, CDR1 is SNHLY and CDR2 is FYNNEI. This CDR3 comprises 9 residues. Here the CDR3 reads CATPTSRHF. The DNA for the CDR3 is TGTGCCACCCCTACCTCCCGTCACTTC.

CDR3 protein: CASSLGRAGGPETQYF. In nucleotides, the CDR3 is TGCGCCAGCAGCTTGGGTCGAGCGGGAGGGCCAGAGACCCAGTACTTC. The V gene is TRBV5-1, the J gene TRBJ2-5; 10 bases map to TRBD2. The trim removed 0 bases at V and 4 bases at J, leaving 6 bases unmatched. In germline, CDR1 is SGHRS, CDR2 YFSETQ. CDR3 length: 16 amino acids.

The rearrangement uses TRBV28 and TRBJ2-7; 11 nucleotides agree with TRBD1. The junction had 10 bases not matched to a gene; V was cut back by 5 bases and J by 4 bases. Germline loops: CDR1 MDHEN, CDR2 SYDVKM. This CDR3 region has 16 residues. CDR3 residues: CASSPPPGQGAYEQYF. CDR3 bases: TGTGCCAGCAGTCCACCCCCAGGACAGGGGGCTTACGAGCAGTACTTC.

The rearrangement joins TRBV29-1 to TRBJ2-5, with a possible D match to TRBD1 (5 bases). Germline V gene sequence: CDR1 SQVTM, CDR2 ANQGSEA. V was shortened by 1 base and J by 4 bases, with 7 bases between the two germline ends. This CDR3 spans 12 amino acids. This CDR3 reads CSVEVTGETQYF. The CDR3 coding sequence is TGCAGCGTTGAAGTAACAGGAGAGACCCAGTACTTC.

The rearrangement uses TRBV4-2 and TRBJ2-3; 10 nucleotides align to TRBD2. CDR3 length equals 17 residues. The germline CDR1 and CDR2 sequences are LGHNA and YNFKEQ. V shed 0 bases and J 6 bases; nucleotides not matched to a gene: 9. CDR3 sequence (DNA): TGTGCCAGCAGCCAAGATGGGACTAGCGTCGGCCGGGATACGCAGTATTTT. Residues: CASSQDGTSVGRDTQYF.

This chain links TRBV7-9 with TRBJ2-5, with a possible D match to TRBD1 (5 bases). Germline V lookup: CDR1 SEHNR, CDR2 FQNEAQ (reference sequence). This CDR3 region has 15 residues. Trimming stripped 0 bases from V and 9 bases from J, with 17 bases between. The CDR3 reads CASSLAENRGSAQYF. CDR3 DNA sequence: TGTGCCAGCAGCTTAGCCGAAAATAGGGGATCGGCCCAGTACTTC.

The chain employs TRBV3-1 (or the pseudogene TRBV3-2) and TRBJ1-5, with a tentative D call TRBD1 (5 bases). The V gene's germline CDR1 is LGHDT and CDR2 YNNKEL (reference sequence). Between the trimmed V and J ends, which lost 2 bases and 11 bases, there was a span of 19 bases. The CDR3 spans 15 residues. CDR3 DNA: TGTGCCAGCAGCCAACTCACAAGGGCAGGGCAGACCCAGCATTTT. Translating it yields CASSQLTRAGQTQHF.

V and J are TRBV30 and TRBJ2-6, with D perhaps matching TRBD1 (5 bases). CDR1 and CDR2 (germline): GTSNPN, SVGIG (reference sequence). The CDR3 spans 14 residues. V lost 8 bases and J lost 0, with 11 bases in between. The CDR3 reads CAVRATSGANVLTF. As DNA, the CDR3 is TGTGCCGTCAGGGCCACCTCTGGGGCCAACGTCCTGACTTTC.

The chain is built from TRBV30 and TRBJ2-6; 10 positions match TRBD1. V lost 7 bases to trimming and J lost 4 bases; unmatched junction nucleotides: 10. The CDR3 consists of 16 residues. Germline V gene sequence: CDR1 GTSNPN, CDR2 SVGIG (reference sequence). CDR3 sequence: CAYGPGQGRGANVLTF. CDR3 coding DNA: TGTGCCTACGGACCGGGACAGGGGAGAGGGGCCAACGTCCTGACTTTC.

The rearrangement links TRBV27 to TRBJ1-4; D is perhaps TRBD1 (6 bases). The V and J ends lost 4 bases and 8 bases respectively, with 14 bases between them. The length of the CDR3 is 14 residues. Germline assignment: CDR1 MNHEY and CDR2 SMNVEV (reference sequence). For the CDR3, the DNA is TGTGCCAGCAGTTCACAGGGCGTTGGGGAAAAACTGTTTTTT. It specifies CASSSQGVGEKLFF.

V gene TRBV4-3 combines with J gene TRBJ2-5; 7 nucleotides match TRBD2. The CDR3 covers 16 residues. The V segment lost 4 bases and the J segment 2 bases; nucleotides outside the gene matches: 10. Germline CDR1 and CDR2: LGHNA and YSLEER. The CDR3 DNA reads TGCGCCAGCAGCCCCTCGGGGGGAACTACTCAAGAGACCCAGTACTTC. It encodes CASSPSGGTTQETQYF.

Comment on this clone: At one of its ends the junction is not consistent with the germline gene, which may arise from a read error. The CDR3 region has the DNA TGTGCCAGCAGTCTCACCGGGACTAGCGGGAGAGGCGTTTTT. Translating gives CASSLTGTSGRGVF. V is TRBV28 and J is TRBJ2-3; 14 bases are shared with TRBD2. This CDR3 comprises 14 residues. Germline CDR1 and CDR2: MDHEN and SYDVKM.

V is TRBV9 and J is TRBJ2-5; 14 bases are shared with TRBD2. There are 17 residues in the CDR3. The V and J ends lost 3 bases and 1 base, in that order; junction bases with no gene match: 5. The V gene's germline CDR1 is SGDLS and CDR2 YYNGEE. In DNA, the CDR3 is TGTGCCAGCAGCGCAGGGACTAGCGGGAGTATCCAAGAGACCCAGTACTTC. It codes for CASSAGTSGSIQETQYF.

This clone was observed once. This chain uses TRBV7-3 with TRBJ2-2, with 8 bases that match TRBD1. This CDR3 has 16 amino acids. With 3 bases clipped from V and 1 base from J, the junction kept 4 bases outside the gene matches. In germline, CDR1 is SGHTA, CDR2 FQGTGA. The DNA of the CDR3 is TGTGCCAGCAGCTTCACCGGGACAGGGAACACCGGGGAGCTGTTTTTT. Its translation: CASSFTGTGNTGELFF.

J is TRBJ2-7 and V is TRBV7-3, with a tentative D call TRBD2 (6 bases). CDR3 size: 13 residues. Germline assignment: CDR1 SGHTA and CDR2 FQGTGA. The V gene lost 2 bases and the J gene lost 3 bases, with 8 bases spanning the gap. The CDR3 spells CASSLGGNYEQYF. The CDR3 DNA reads TGTGCCAGCAGCTTAGGGGGGAACTACGAGCAGTACTTC. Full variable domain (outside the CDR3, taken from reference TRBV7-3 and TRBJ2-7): GAGVSQTPSNKVTEKGKYVELRCDPISGHTALYWYRQSLGQGPEFLIYFQGTGAADDSGLPNDRFFAVRPEGSVSTLKIQRTERGDSAVYLCASSLGGNYEQYFGPGTRLTVT.

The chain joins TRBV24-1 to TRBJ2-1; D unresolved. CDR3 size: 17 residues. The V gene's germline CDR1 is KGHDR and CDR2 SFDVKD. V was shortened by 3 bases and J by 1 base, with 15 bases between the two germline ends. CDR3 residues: CATSDVGGFASYNEQFF. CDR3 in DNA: TGTGCCACCAGTGATGTCGGCGGCTTCGCTTCCTACAATGAGCAGTTCTTC.